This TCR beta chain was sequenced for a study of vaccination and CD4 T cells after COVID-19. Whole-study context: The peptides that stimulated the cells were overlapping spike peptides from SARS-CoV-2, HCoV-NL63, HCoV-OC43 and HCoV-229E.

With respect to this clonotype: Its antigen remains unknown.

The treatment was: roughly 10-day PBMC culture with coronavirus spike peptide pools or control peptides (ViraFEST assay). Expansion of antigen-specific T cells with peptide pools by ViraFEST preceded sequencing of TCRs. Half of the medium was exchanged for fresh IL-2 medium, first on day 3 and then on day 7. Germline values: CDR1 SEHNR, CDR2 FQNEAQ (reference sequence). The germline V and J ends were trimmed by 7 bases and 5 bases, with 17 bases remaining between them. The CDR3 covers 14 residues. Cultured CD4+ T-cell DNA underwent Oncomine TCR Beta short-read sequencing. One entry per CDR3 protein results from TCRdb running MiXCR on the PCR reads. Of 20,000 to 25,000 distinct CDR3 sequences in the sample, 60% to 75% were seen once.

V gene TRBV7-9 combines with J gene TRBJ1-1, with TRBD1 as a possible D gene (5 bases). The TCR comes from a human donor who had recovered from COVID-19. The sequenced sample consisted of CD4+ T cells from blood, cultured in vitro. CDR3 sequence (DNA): TGTGCCAGCAACGTCCCTCGGGACGGAACTGAAGCTTTCTTT. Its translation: CASNVPRDGTEAFF.